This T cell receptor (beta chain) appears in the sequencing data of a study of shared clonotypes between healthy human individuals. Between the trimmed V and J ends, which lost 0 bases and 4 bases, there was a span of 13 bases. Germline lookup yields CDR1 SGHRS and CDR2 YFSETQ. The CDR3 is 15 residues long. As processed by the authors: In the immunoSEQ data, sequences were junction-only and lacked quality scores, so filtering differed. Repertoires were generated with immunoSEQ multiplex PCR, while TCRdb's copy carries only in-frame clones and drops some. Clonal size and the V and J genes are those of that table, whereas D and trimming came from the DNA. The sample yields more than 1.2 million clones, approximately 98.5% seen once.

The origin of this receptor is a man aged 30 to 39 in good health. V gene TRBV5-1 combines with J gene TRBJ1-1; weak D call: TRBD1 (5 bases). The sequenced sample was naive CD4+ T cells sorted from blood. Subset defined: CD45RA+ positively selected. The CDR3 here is CASSLVRVDSTEAFF. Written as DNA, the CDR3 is TGCGCCAGCAGCTTGGTCAGGGTTGATTCCACTGAAGCTTTCTTT.